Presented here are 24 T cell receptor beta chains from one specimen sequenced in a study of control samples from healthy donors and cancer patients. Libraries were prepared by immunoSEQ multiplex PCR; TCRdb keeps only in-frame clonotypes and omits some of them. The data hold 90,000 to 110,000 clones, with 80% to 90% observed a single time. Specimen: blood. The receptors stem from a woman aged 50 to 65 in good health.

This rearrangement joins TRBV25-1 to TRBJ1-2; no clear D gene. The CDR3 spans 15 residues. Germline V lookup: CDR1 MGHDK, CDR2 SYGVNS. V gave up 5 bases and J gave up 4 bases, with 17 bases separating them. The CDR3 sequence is CASSPPRAISYGYTF. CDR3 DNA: TGTGCCAGCAGTCCGCCGAGGGCAATTTCCTATGGCTACACCTTC.

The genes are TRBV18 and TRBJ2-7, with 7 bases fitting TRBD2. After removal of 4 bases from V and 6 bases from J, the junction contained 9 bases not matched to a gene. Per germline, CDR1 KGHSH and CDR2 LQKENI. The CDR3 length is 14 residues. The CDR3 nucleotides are TGTGCCAGCTCACTAGGAGCGGGAACGGGCGAGCAGTACTTC. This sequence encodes CASSLGAGTGEQYF. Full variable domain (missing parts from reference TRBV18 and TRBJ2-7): NAGVMQNPRHLVRRRGQEARLRCSPMKGHSHVYWYRQLPEEGLKFMVYLQKENIIDESGMPKERFSAEFPKEGPSILRIQQVVRGDSAAYFCASSLGAGTGEQYFGPGTRLTVT.

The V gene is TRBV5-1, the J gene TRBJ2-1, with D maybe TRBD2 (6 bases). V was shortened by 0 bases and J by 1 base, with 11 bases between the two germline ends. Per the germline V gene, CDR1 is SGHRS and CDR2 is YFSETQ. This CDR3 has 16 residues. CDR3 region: CASSLGAGSSYNEQFF. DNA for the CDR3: TGCGCCAGCAGCTTGGGGGCGGGGTCGTCCTACAATGAGCAGTTCTTC.

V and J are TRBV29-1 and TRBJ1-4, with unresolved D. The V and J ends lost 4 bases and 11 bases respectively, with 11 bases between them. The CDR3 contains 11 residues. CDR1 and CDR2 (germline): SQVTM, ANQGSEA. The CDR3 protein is CSVAPGGKLFF. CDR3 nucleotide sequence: TGCAGCGTTGCCCCAGGTGGGAAACTGTTTTTT.

The CDR3 nucleotides read TGTGCCAGCAGACTCAGTTCTACAGCCTACGAGCAGTACTTC. It specifies CASRLSSTAYEQYF. J is TRBJ2-7 and V is TRBV7-9, with D unresolved. V lost 6 bases, J lost 2 bases, and 14 bases lay in between. CDR1 and CDR2 from the germline V gene are SEHNR and FQNEAQ (reference sequence). The CDR3 is 14 amino acids.

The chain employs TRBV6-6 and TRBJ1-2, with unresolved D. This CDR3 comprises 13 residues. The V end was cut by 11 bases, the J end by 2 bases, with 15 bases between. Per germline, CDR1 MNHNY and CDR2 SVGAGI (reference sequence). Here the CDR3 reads CACSPGANYGYTF. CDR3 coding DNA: TGTGCCTGTTCCCCGGGAGCCAACTATGGCTACACCTTC.

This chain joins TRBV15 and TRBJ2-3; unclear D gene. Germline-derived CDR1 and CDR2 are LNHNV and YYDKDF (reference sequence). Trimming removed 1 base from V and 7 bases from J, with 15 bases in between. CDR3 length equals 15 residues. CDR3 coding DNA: TGTGCCACCAGCAGAGGGCCCGCCATAGAGAATACGCAGTATTTT. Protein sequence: CATSRGPAIENTQYF.

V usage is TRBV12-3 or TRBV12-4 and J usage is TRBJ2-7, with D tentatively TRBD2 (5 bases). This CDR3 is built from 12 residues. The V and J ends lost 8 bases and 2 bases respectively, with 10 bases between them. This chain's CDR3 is CASRSGAYEQYF. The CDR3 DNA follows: TGTGCCAGCCGCTCCGGGGCCTACGAGCAGTACTTC.

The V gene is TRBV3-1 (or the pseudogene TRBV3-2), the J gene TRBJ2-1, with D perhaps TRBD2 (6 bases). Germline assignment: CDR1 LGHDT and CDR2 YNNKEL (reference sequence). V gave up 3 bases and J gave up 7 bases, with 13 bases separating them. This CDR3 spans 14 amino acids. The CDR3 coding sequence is TGTGCCAGCAGCCAGGACTATCGGAGGAATGAGCAGTTCTTC. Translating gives CASSQDYRRNEQFF.

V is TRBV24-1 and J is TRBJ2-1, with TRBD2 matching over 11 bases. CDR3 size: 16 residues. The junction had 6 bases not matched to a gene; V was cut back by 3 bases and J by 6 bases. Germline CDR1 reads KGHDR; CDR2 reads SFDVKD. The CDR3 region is CATSDPRLAGTNEQFF. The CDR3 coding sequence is TGTGCCACCAGTGATCCCCGACTAGCGGGGACCAATGAGCAGTTCTTC.

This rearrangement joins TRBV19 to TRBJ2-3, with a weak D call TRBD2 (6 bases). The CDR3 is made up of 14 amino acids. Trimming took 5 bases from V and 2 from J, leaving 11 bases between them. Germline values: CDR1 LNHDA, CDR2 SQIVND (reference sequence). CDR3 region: CASSWRGLTDTQYF. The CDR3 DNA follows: TGTGCCAGTAGTTGGAGGGGCCTCACAGATACGCAGTATTTT. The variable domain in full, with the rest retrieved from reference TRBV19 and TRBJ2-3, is DGGITQSPKYLFRKEGQNVTLSCEQNLNHDAMYWYRQDPGQGLRLIYYSQIVNDFQKGDIAEGYSVSREKKESFPLTVTSAQKNPTAFYLCASSWRGLTDTQYFGPGTRLTVL.

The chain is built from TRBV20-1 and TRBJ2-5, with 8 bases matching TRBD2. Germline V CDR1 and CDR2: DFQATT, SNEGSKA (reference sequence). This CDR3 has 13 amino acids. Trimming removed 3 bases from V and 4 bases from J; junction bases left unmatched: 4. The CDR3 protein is CSASVAGRETQYF. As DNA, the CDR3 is TGCAGTGCTAGTGTAGCGGGACGAGAGACCCAGTACTTC.

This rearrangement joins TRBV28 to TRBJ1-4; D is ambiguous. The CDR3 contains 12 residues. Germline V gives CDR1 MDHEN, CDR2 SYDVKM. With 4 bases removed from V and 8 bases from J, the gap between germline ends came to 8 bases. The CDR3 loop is CASSWGYEKLFF. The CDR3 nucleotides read TGTGCCAGCAGTTGGGGATACGAAAAACTGTTTTTT.

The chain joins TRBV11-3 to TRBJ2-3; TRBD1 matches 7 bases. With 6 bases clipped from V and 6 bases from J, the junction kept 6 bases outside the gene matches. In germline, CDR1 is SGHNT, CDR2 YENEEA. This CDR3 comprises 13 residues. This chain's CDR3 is CASRSTGSDTQYF. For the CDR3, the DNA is TGTGCCAGCAGATCGACAGGGTCCGATACGCAGTATTTT.

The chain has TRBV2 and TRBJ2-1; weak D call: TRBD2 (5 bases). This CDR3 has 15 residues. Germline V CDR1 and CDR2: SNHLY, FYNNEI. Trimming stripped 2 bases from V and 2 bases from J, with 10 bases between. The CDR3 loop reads CASSEKGVPYNEQFF. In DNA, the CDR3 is TGTGCCAGCAGTGAAAAGGGAGTCCCCTACAATGAGCAGTTCTTC.

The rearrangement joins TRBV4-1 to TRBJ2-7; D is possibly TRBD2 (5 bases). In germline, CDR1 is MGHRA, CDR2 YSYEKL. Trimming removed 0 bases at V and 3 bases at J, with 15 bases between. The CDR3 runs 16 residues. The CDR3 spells CASSQDVTSTSYEQYF. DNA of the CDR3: TGCGCCAGCAGCCAAGACGTTACTAGTACAAGCTACGAGCAGTACTTC.

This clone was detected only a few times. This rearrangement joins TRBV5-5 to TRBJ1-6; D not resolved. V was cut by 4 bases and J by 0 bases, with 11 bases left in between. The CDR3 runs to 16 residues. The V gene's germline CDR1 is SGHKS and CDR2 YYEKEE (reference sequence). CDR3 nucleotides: TGTGCCAGCAGCCAGACACGTAGCTCCTATAATTCACCCCTCCACTTT. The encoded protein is CASSQTRSSYNSPLHF.

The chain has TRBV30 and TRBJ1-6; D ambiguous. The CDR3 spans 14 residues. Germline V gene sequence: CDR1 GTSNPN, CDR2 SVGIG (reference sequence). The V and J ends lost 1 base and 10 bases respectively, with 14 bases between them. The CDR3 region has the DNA TGTGCCTGGAGTGCGTTCCGGAGGGAATCACCCCTCCACTTT. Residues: CAWSAFRRESPLHF.

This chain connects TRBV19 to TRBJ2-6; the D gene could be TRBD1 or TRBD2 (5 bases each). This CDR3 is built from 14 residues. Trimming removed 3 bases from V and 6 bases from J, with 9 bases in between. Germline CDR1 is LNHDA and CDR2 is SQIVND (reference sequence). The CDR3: CASSMQGEANVLTF. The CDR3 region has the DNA TGTGCCAGTAGTATGCAGGGAGAGGCCAACGTCCTGACTTTC. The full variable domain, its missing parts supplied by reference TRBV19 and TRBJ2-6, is DGGITQSPKYLFRKEGQNVTLSCEQNLNHDAMYWYRQDPGQGLRLIYYSQIVNDFQKGDIAEGYSVSREKKESFPLTVTSAQKNPTAFYLCASSMQGEANVLTFGAGSRLTVL.

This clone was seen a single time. The CDR3 here is CASIAGIYEQYF. CDR3 coding DNA: TGTGCCAGCATCGCAGGGATATACGAGCAGTACTTC. V and J are TRBV27 and TRBJ2-7; maybe TRBD1 (5 bases). The CDR3 runs to 12 residues. Germline assignment: CDR1 MNHEY and CDR2 SMNVEV (reference sequence). Trimming took 7 bases from V and 4 from J, leaving 11 bases between them.

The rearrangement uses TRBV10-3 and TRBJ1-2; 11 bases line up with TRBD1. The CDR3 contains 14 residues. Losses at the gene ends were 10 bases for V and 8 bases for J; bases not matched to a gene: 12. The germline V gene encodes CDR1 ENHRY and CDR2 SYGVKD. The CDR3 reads CATRAGQGGWGYTF. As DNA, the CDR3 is TGTGCCACGAGGGCGGGACAGGGGGGATGGGGCTACACCTTC.

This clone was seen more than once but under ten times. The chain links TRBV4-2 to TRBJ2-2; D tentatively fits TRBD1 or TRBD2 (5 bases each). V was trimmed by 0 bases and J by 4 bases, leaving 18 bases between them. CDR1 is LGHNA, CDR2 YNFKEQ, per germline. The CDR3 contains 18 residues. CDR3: CASSQDPVGRVSTGELFF. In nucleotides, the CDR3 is TGTGCCAGCAGCCAAGACCCTGTGGGACGAGTCTCCACCGGGGAGCTGTTTTTT.

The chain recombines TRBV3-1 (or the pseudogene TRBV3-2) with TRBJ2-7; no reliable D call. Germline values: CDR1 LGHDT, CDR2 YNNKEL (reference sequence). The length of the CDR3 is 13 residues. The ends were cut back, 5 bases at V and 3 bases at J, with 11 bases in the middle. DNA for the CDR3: TGTGCCAGCAGCTGGCGGAAAAACTACGAGCAGTACTTC. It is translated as CASSWRKNYEQYF.

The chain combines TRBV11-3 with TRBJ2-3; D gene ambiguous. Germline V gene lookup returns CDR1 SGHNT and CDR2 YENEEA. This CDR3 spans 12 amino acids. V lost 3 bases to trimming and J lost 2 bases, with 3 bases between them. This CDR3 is CASSFHTDTQYF. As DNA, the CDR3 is TGTGCCAGCAGCTTTCACACAGATACGCAGTATTTT.